This T cell receptor (beta chain) was observed in a study of blood T cell repertoires in COVID-19. Study in general: T cells, B-cell-depleted T cells, or PBMCs supplied cDNA or gDNA.

Assay used: immunoSEQ multiplex PCR; TCRdb lists only in-frame clones, some missing. This table has around 190,000 clones, approximately 80% appearing once. Trimming left V 0 bases short and J 6 bases short, with 18 bases between. The germline gives CDR1 SGHAT, CDR2 FQNNGV. The CDR3 consists of 17 residues. The chain recombines TRBV11-2 with TRBJ2-1; the D gene is possibly TRBD2 (7 bases). The clonotype was recovered from a woman between 45 and 65 years old with active or convalescent COVID-19. The sequenced sample consisted of peripheral blood. The CDR3 reads CASSLDLWGAGANEQFF. Written as DNA, the CDR3 is TGTGCCAGCAGCTTAGATCTGTGGGGTGCGGGGGCCAATGAGCAGTTCTTC.